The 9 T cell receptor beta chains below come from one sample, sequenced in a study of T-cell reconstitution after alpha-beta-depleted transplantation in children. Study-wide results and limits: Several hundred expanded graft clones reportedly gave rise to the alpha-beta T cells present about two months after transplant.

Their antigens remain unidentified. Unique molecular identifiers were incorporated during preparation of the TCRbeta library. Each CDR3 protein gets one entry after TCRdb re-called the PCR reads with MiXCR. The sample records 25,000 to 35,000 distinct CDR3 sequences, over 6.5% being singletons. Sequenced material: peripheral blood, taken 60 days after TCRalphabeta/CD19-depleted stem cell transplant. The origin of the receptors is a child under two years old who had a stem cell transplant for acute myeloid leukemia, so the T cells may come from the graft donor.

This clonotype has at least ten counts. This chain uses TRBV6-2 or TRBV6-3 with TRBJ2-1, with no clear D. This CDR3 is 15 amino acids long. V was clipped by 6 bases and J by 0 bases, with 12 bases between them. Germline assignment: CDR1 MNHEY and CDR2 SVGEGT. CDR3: CASSLDGSSYNEQFF. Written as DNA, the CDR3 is TGTGCCAGCAGCCTTGACGGTAGCTCCTACAATGAGCAGTTCTTC.

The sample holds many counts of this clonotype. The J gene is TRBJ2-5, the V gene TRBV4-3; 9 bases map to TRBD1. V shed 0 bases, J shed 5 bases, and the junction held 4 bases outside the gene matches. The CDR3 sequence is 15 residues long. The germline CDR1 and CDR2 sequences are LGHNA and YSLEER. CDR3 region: CASSQDGDRAETQYF. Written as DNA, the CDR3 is TGCGCCAGCAGCCAAGATGGGGACAGGGCTGAGACCCAGTACTTC.

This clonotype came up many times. The CDR3 sequence is CASSLSQGANTGELFF. The CDR3, as DNA: TGTGCCAGCAGCTTAAGTCAGGGGGCGAACACCGGGGAGCTGTTTTTT. The chain uses TRBV7-9 and TRBJ2-2; 7 bases align to TRBD1. Germline-derived CDR1 and CDR2 are SEHNR and FQNEAQ (reference sequence). V shed 2 bases, J shed 0 bases, and the junction held 3 bases outside the gene matches. This CDR3 contains 16 residues.

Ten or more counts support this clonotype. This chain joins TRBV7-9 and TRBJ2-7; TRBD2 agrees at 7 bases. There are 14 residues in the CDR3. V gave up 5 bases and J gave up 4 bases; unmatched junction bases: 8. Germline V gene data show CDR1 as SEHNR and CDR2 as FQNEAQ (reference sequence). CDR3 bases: TGTGCCAGCAGCCGCCGGGACTACGTTTACGAGCAGTACTTC. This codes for CASSRRDYVYEQYF. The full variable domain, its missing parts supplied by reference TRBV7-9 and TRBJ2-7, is DTGVSQNPRHKITKRGQNVTFRCDPISEHNRLYWYRQTLGQGPEFLTYFQNEAQLEKSRLLSDRFSAERPKGSFSTLEIQRTEQGDSAMYLCASSRRDYVYEQYFGPGTRLTVT.

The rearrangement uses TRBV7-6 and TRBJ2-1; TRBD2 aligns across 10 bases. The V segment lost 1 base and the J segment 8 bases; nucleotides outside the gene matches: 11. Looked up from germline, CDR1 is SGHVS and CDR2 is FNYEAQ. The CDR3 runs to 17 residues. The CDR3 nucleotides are TGTGCCAGCAGCTTAGGGGTTAGCGGGAGGATTTTAGATGAGCAGTTCTTC. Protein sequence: CASSLGVSGRILDEQFF. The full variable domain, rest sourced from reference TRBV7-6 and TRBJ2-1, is GAGVSQSPRYKVTKRGQDVALRCDPISGHVSLYWYRQALGQGPEFLTYFNYEAQQDKSGLPNDRFSAERPEGSISTLTIQRTEQRDSAMYRCASSLGVSGRILDEQFFGPGTRLTVL.

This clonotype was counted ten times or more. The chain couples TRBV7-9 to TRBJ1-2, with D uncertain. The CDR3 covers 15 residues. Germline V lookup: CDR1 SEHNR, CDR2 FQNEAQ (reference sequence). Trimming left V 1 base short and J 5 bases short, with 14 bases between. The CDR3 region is CASSLVEKMPYGYTF. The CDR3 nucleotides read TGTGCCAGCAGCTTAGTCGAGAAAATGCCTTATGGCTACACCTTC.

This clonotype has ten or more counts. The CDR3 here is CSVKGVGDRDYNEQFF. In DNA, the CDR3 is TGCAGCGTTAAAGGGGTTGGGGACAGGGACTACAATGAGCAGTTCTTC. V is TRBV29-1 and J is TRBJ2-1; TRBD1 aligns across 9 bases. Germline CDR1 is SQVTM and CDR2 is ANQGSEA. This CDR3 spans 16 amino acids. Trimming cost V 5 bases and J 3 bases; bases outside gene matches: 11.

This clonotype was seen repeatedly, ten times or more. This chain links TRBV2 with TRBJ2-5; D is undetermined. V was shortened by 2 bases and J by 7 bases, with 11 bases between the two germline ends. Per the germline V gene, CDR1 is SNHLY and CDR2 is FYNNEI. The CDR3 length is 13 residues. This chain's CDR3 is CASSELVSGTQYF. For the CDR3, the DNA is TGTGCCAGCAGTGAATTAGTTAGTGGGACCCAGTACTTC.

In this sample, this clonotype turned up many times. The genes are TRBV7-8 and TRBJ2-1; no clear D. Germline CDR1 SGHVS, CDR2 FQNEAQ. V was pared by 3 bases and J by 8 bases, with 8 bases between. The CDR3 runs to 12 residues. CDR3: CASSFTIDEQFF. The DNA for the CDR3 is TGTGCCAGCAGCTTTACGATCGATGAGCAGTTCTTC.